Presented here are 17 T cell receptor beta chains from one specimen sequenced in a study of blood T cell repertoires in COVID-19. TCRdb's copy holds only in-frame clones and misses some; the assay was immunoSEQ multiplex PCR. Of around 140,000 clones listed, around 87% are singletons. Sequencing was done on a sample of peripheral blood. These receptors originate from a man aged 45-60 years with active COVID-19.

In this sample, this clone turned up once. The rearrangement uses TRBV5-5 and TRBJ1-2; TRBD1 agrees at 8 bases. The CDR3 covers 17 residues. V lost 4 bases, J lost 4 bases, and 15 bases stayed unmatched. The germline gives CDR1 SGHKS, CDR2 YYEKEE (reference sequence). The CDR3 loop is CASSGQGLPLSFYGYTF. The CDR3 bases are TGTGCCAGCAGCGGACAGGGATTACCCTTATCCTTCTATGGCTACACCTTC. Looking up the rest from reference TRBV5-5 and TRBJ1-2 gives the full variable domain: DAGVTQSPTHLIKTRGQQVTLRCSPISGHKSVSWYQQVLGQGPQFIFQYYEKEERGRGNFPDRFSARQFPNYSSELNVNALLLGDSALYLCASSGQGLPLSFYGYTFGSGTRLTVV.

This sequence joins TRBV11-2 and TRBJ2-7, with D unresolved. The V gene's germline CDR1 is SGHAT and CDR2 FQNNGV. Trimming removed 5 bases from V and 3 bases from J, with 14 bases in between. CDR3 length equals 14 residues. The CDR3 DNA reads TGTGCCAGCAGCCAATCTGGCAGATTCTACGAGCAGTACTTC. Its translation: CASSQSGRFYEQYF.

On this clone: At the DNA level, this CDR3 is encoded by other sequences in the same sample as well. This chain links TRBV7-8 with TRBJ1-2; tentative D call: TRBD1 (6 bases). The CDR3 totals 14 residues. The V gene lost 1 base and the J gene lost 2 bases, with 8 bases spanning the gap. The V gene's germline CDR1 is SGHVS and CDR2 FQNEAQ. The CDR3 nucleotides read TGTGCCAGCAGCTTAGTAGGACAGAACTATGGCTACACCTTC. It is translated as CASSLVGQNYGYTF.

The chain has TRBV7-2 and TRBJ1-6; possible D gene TRBD1, 5 bases. The CDR3 has 13 amino acids. Trimming took 6 bases from V and 9 from J, leaving 12 bases between them. Germline lookup yields CDR1 SGHTA and CDR2 FQGNSA. The CDR3 DNA reads TGTGCCAGCAGAGGCCAGGGAAGTTCACCCCTCCACTTT. Residues: CASRGQGSSPLHF. Based on the CDR3 plus reference TRBV7-2 and TRBJ1-6, the full variable domain is GAGVSQSPSNKVTEKGKDVELRCDPISGHTALYWYRQSLGQGLEFLIYFQGNSAPDKSGLPSDRFSAERTGGSVSTLTIQRTQQEDSAVYLCASRGQGSSPLHFGNGTRLTVT.

This chain uses TRBV5-1 with TRBJ1-2; 9 bases line up with TRBD1. The CDR3 is 16 residues long. The V segment lost 4 bases and the J segment 2 bases; nucleotides outside the gene matches: 9. CDR1 is SGHRS, CDR2 YFSETQ, per germline. CDR3 amino acids: CASSPGDRGINYGYTF. Written as DNA, the CDR3 is TGCGCCAGCAGCCCCGGAGACAGGGGGATAAACTATGGCTACACCTTC.

The V call is TRBV7-2, the J call TRBJ2-7; weak D call: TRBD2 (6 bases). Per the germline V gene, CDR1 is SGHTA and CDR2 is FQGNSA. The CDR3 is 16 amino acids. V lost 1 base and J lost 2, with 15 bases in between. The CDR3 DNA reads as TGTGCCAGCAGCTTAGGGGGCGGGACCAAAACCTACGAGCAGTACTTC. This codes for CASSLGGGTKTYEQYF. The whole variable domain, remainder taken from reference TRBV7-2 and TRBJ2-7, is GAGVSQSPSNKVTEKGKDVELRCDPISGHTALYWYRQSLGQGLEFLIYFQGNSAPDKSGLPSDRFSAERTGGSVSTLTIQRTQQEDSAVYLCASSLGGGTKTYEQYFGPGTRLTVT.

This chain uses TRBV4-2 with TRBJ2-7; 11 positions agree with TRBD2. CDR1 and CDR2 from the germline V gene are LGHNA and YNFKEQ. The CDR3 is made up of 14 amino acids. J gave up 2 bases and V 3 bases, and 0 bases lay outside the gene matches. In nucleotides, the CDR3 is TGTGCCAGCAGCCAGACTAGCGGGACCTACGAGCAGTACTTC. The encoded protein is CASSQTSGTYEQYF.

The chain has TRBV6-5 and TRBJ1-1, with 7 positions matching TRBD1. The CDR3 contains 15 residues. Germline CDR1 and CDR2: MNHEY and SVGAGI. J lost 1 base, V lost 5 bases, and 7 bases had no gene match. CDR3 nucleotide sequence: TGTGCCAGCAGTCCTTCGGACAGGACGAACACTGAAGCTTTCTTT. This translates into CASSPSDRTNTEAFF.

The chain links TRBV5-5 to TRBJ2-7; 9 nucleotides align to TRBD1. The CDR3 consists of 14 residues. Trimming at V came to 5 bases and at J to 6 bases, leaving 9 bases not matched to a gene. Germline CDR1 is SGHKS and CDR2 is YYEKEE (reference sequence). DNA of the CDR3: TGTGCCAGCAGTTCCCGGACAGGGGTCTCCGAGCAGTACTTC. Its translation: CASSSRTGVSEQYF.

The CDR3 sequence: CASSKEASGGGSNQPQHF. Here the CDR3 DNA reads TGTGCCAGCAGCAAAGAAGCGTCGGGCGGGGGTAGCAATCAGCCCCAGCATTTT. This rearrangement joins TRBV21-1 to TRBJ1-5. TRBV21-1 corresponds to a pseudogene. This CDR3 spans 18 amino acids.

The chain recombines TRBV27 with TRBJ2-6; D call uncertain. The CDR3 extends over 14 amino acids. Germline CDR1 is MNHEY and CDR2 is SMNVEV (reference sequence). V was trimmed by 8 bases and J by 1 base, leaving 9 bases between them. CDR3 residues: CASSQVSGANVLTF. The CDR3 bases are TGTGCCAGCTCCCAGGTGTCTGGGGCCAACGTCCTGACTTTC.

The J gene is TRBJ1-2, the V gene TRBV6-5; possible D gene TRBD1, 6 bases. The CDR3 length is 13 residues. Germline values: CDR1 MNHEY, CDR2 SVGAGI. Between the trimmed V and J ends, which lost 4 bases and 2 bases, there was a span of 8 bases. CDR3 sequence (DNA): TGTGCCAGCAGTTTAACAGGGAACTATGGCTACACCTTC. It specifies CASSLTGNYGYTF.

The chain is built from TRBV6-1 and TRBJ2-3, with unresolved D. The CDR3 sequence is 14 residues long. V was trimmed by 2 bases and J by 0 bases, leaving 6 bases between them. Looked up from germline, CDR1 is MNHNS and CDR2 is SASEGT. The CDR3 sequence is CASSELGSTDTQYF. The CDR3 DNA reads as TGTGCCAGCAGTGAATTGGGCAGCACAGATACGCAGTATTTT.

The CDR3 DNA reads TGTGCCAGCAGTTTAGAGGGGGCCGGCATTCAGTACTTC. As protein: CASSLEGAGIQYF. The V and J genes are TRBV12-3 or TRBV12-4 and TRBJ2-4, with 7 positions matching TRBD1. CDR3 length equals 13 residues. After removal of 1 base from V and 9 bases from J, the junction contained 3 bases not matched to a gene.

V and J are TRBV27 and TRBJ2-3; TRBD2 matches 11 bases. The junction had 8 bases not matched to a gene; V was cut back by 6 bases and J by 3 bases. CDR1 is MNHEY and CDR2 is SMNVEV in the germline V gene (reference sequence). The CDR3 loop spans 16 amino acids. The chain's CDR3 is CASRFSGGGLTDTQYF. The DNA for the CDR3 is TGTGCCAGCAGGTTTAGCGGGGGGGGCCTAACAGATACGCAGTATTTT.

V usage is TRBV19 and J usage is TRBJ1-5; no firm D call. With 6 bases removed from V and 2 bases from J, the gap between germline ends came to 11 bases. The CDR3 runs to 14 residues. The germline gives CDR1 LNHDA, CDR2 SQIVND (reference sequence). In DNA form, the CDR3 reads TGTGCCAGTAGCCCCTTCGCGGGCAATCAGCCCCAGCATTTT. It is translated as CASSPFAGNQPQHF.

The gene calls are TRBV3-1 (or the pseudogene TRBV3-2) and TRBJ2-1, with 9 bases fitting TRBD2. Germline V gives CDR1 LGHDT, CDR2 YNNKEL (reference sequence). Germline trimming cut 0 bases from V and 6 bases from J; bases unmatched to any gene: 9. The CDR3 is 17 residues long. In nucleotides, the CDR3 is TGTGCCAGCAGCCAAGACAGGGGGACTAGCCTTACCAATGAGCAGTTCTTC. Its protein product is CASSQDRGTSLTNEQFF.